This T cell receptor (beta chain) was profiled in a study of Graves' ophthalmopathy and Graves' hyperthyroidism. Study-level findings and limits: Among expanded thyroid clonotypes above 0.001 frequency, most also occurred in blood. In predicting ophthalmopathy progression, the model reached about 69% sensitivity and about 73% specificity. Ophthalmopathy was separated from stable hyperthyroidism by a 13-signature model with 87.88% sensitivity and around 81% specificity.

This clonotype was seen at least ten times. Its antigen is not known. Amplification targeted the TCR beta CDR3 regions, with RNA transcripts as the source material. The workflow started with a first-round RT-PCR run with HTBI primers and then moved on to a second-round multiplex PCR. Each CDR3 protein is one row after TCRdb ran MiXCR on the multiplex PCR reads. The data contain around 520,000 distinct CDR3 sequences, under 45% of them singletons. The CDR3 runs 13 residues. CDR1 and CDR2 from the germline V gene are SNHLY and FYNNEI. Deletions cut 2 bases from V and 2 bases from J, with 4 bases between. Diagnosis was based on clinical symptoms, serum thyroxine, TRAb, thyroid ultrasound and orbital computed tomography.

The J gene is TRBJ1-5, the V gene TRBV2; D is ambiguous. This TCR derives from an adult man with Graves' hyperthyroidism. Sequenced material: peripheral blood or thyroid tissue (not recorded which). The CDR3 reads CASSERGNQPQHF. CDR3 nucleotide sequence: TGTGCCAGCAGTGAAAGGGGCAATCAGCCCCAGCATTTT.